This passage covers 16 T cell receptor beta chains from one sample sequenced in a study of blood T cells in healthy people across ages. Primed by a sample-barcoded 5' primer and a J-beta primer mix, a second PCR proceeded for about 6 to 12 cycles. TCRdb processed the 5' RACE reads anew with MiXCR; each CDR3 protein has one entry. This table holds about 580,000 distinct CDR3 sequences, less than 60% found once. The sample comprised blood. These TCRs come from a man older than 75 in good health.

This clonotype has just a few counts. CDR3: CASSLRNTVNYGYTF. CDR3 bases: TGCGCCAGCAGCTTAAGAAATACCGTAAACTATGGCTACACCTTC. V usage is TRBV5-1 and J usage is TRBJ1-2; D gene unclear. Germline-derived CDR1 and CDR2 are SGHRS and YFSETQ. The CDR3 is 15 residues long. Trimming cost V 2 bases and J 2 bases, with 13 bases left between them.

This clonotype was recorded at least ten times. This chain uses TRBV6-5 with TRBJ2-7; D perhaps matches TRBD2 (5 bases). Germline values: CDR1 MNHEY, CDR2 SVGAGI. V gave up 5 bases and J gave up 2 bases, with 16 bases separating them. The CDR3 has 15 amino acids. The CDR3 nucleotides read TGTGCCAGCAGTCCCGAGGCGAGCGGAGCCTACGAGCAGTACTTC. Translation: CASSPEASGAYEQYF.

This sequence joins TRBV7-6 and TRBJ1-1; 7 bases are shared with TRBD1. V lost 4 bases, J lost 11 bases, and 4 bases stayed unmatched. This CDR3 region has 11 residues. Germline V gene lookup returns CDR1 SGHVS and CDR2 FNYEAQ. CDR3 sequence: CASSSTGEAFF. CDR3 coding DNA: TGTGCCAGCAGCTCAACAGGGGAGGCTTTCTTT.

The J gene is TRBJ2-5, the V gene TRBV4-1, with D maybe TRBD2 (6 bases). CDR1 is MGHRA, CDR2 YSYEKL, per germline. There are 15 residues in the CDR3. V was pared by 4 bases and J by 2 bases, with 14 bases between. The CDR3 sequence is CASSPGRGGQETQYF. CDR3 in DNA: TGCGCCAGCAGCCCAGGGCGGGGTGGGCAAGAGACCCAGTACTTC.

The chain carries TRBV12-3 or TRBV12-4 and TRBJ1-2; a possible D gene is TRBD1 (6 bases). The V end lost 4 bases, the J end lost 5 bases, and 11 bases lay between the germline ends. There are 13 residues in the CDR3. As DNA, the CDR3 is TGTGCCAGCAGTTGGCAGGGGCTGTATGGCTACACCTTC. The encoded protein is CASSWQGLYGYTF.

This clonotype was detected only a few times. The CDR3 sequence: CASSVAAGGVTDTQYF. The CDR3, as DNA: TGTGCCAGCAGCGTAGCAGCGGGGGGCGTCACAGATACGCAGTATTTT. This chain links TRBV9 with TRBJ2-3, with 9 bases that match TRBD2. The germline V gene encodes CDR1 SGDLS and CDR2 YYNGEE. The CDR3 extends over 16 amino acids. V was pared by 0 bases and J by 2 bases, with 4 bases of the junction left unmatched.

This clonotype was counted a few times. The rearrangement uses TRBV9 and TRBJ2-5; 7 bases agree with TRBD1. The assigned J gene may be wrong: the sequence end matches TRBJ2-7 better. The germline CDR1 and CDR2 sequences are SGDLS and YYNGEE. The CDR3 is 15 amino acids. The CDR3: CASSPSPDRAGEQYF. The CDR3 bases are TGTGCCAGCAGCCCGTCCCCAGACAGGGCGGGCGAGCAGTACTTC.

Only a few counts were recorded for this clonotype. This chain joins TRBV15 and TRBJ2-5; the match to TRBD1 covers 8 bases. CDR3 length: 16 amino acids. The V and J ends lost 2 bases and 2 bases, in that order; junction bases with no gene match: 7. Germline lookup yields CDR1 LNHNV and CDR2 YYDKDF (reference sequence). CDR3 protein: CATSRPDRGPQETQYF. The CDR3 region has the DNA TGTGCCACCAGCAGACCCGACAGGGGCCCTCAAGAGACCCAGTACTTC.

The rearrangement joins TRBV27 to TRBJ2-5, with TRBD1 matching 9 bases. The DNA end lines up better with TRBJ2-3; the J call may be wrong. Germline V gives CDR1 MNHEY, CDR2 SMNVEV (reference sequence). This CDR3 spans 12 amino acids. The CDR3 reads CASSPTGGTQYF. The CDR3 nucleotides read TGTGCCAGCAGTCCGACAGGGGGTACGCAGTATTTT.

CDR3 in amino acids: CATERNTGELFF. In nucleotides, the CDR3 is TGTGCCACCGAGAGAAATACCGGGGAGCTGTTTTTT. The V gene is TRBV10-3, the J gene TRBJ2-2, with D unresolved. The germline V gene encodes CDR1 ENHRY and CDR2 SYGVKD. Between the trimmed V and J ends, which lost 10 bases and 5 bases, there was a span of 11 bases. The CDR3 runs 12 residues.

The genes are TRBV11-1 and TRBJ2-5, with D uncertain. V was trimmed by 1 base and J by 4 bases, leaving 13 bases between them. Per the germline V gene, CDR1 is SGHAT and CDR2 is FQDESV (reference sequence). The CDR3 consists of 15 residues. The CDR3 DNA sequence: TGTGCCAGCAGCTTAGAGTTATCCAGAGGAGAGACCCAGTACTTC. This sequence encodes CASSLELSRGETQYF.

This clonotype came up a few times. The chain couples TRBV7-6 to TRBJ2-7, with 8 bases lining up with TRBD1. Germline V gives CDR1 SGHVS, CDR2 FNYEAQ. The CDR3 extends over 16 amino acids. The J segment lost 2 bases and the V segment lost 1 base, leaving 7 bases of the junction unmatched. The CDR3, as DNA: TGTGCCAGCAGCTTAGATTTTGTACAGGGGGCCTACGAGCAGTACTTC. Amino acids: CASSLDFVQGAYEQYF.

This clonotype came up a few times. The J gene is TRBJ2-7, the V gene TRBV6-1; TRBD2 matches 9 bases. The CDR3 runs to 13 residues. CDR1 and CDR2 from the germline V gene are MNHNS and SASEGT. The V gene end was trimmed by 6 bases and the J gene end by 3 bases; junction bases not matched to a gene: 3. CDR3 bases: TGTGCCAGCAGAGCTAGCGGGAACTACGAGCAGTACTTC. Amino acid sequence: CASRASGNYEQYF.

This clonotype was seen a single time. V and J are TRBV7-2 and TRBJ2-5, with a weak D call TRBD2 (5 bases). CDR1 is SGHTA and CDR2 is FQGNSA in the germline V gene. The germline V and J ends were trimmed by 1 base and 4 bases, with 10 bases remaining between them. CDR3 length: 14 amino acids. The CDR3 loop reads CASSLDWGAETQYF. The CDR3 DNA is TGTGCCAGCAGCTTAGATTGGGGAGCAGAGACCCAGTACTTC.

The chain is built from TRBV4-3 and TRBJ2-7, with D perhaps TRBD2 (5 bases). Germline V gives CDR1 LGHNA, CDR2 YSLEER. Trimming took 1 base from V and 6 from J, leaving 13 bases between them. There are 14 residues in the CDR3. The CDR3 nucleotides are TGCGCCAGCAGCCAAGGTTCAGGCAGCGGCGAGCAGTACTTC. Its protein is CASSQGSGSGEQYF.

The chain links TRBV11-2 to TRBJ2-3, with 9 bases matching TRBD1. CDR3 length: 15 amino acids. The germline V gene encodes CDR1 SGHAT and CDR2 FQNNGV. V lost 2 bases, J lost 2 bases, and 2 bases stayed unmatched. Written as DNA, the CDR3 is TGTGCCAGCAGCTTAAGGGACAGGGACACAGATACGCAGTATTTT. The encoded protein is CASSLRDRDTDTQYF.